A selection of T cell receptor beta chains follows, all from one sample in a study of blood T cell repertoires in COVID-19. The method was immunoSEQ multiplex PCR; TCRdb's version includes in-frame clones alone and lacks a portion of them. The sample consists of about 70,000 clones, roughly 77% of them appearing once. Sequences were obtained from peripheral blood. The receptors here all came from a man aged 80 or over with acute or convalescent COVID-19. The CDR3 runs from the conserved cysteine through the conserved F or W. Fields, in order: clone size, D gene, V gene, CDR3 length, J gene, CDR3 DNA, CDR3 protein. D genes are given only for firm matches. Rows give clone size only sometimes, using once, few, many, or a class for an expanded clone.

abundance: NA; d_gene: NA; v_gene: TRBV29-1; len: 13; j_gene: TRBJ1-1; CDR3nt: TGCAGCGTTGACCGCCAGGGTCTTCGGCTAGCTTTCTTT; CDR3aa: CSVDRQGLRLAFF
abundance: NA; d_gene: NA; v_gene: TRBV30; len: 14; j_gene: TRBJ1-2; CDR3nt: TGTGCCTGGATCTCGCCGGGCCGACAGTATGGCTACACCTTC; CDR3aa: CAWISPGRQYGYTF
abundance: few; d_gene: TRBD1; v_gene: TRBV30; len: 14; j_gene: TRBJ1-6; CDR3nt: TGTGCCTGGAGGCGACAGGGAGATAATTCACCCCTCCACTTT; CDR3aa: CAWRRQGDNSPLHF
abundance: NA; d_gene: TRBD2; v_gene: TRBV7-8; len: 15; j_gene: TRBJ2-2; CDR3nt: TGTGCCAGCAGCAAGAGCGGGGCGAACACCGGGGAGCTGTTTTTT; CDR3aa: CASSKSGANTGELFF
abundance: NA; d_gene: TRBD1; v_gene: TRBV6-2/TRBV6-3; len: 15; j_gene: TRBJ2-1; CDR3nt: TGTGCCAGCAGTTCGGACAGGGGAACCTACAATGAGCAGTTCTTC; CDR3aa: CASSSDRGTYNEQFF
abundance: NA; d_gene: NA; v_gene: TRBV3-1/TRBV3-2; len: 15; j_gene: TRBJ1-3; CDR3nt: TGTGCCAGCAGCCAAGATCGCGACACTGGAAACACCATATATTTT; CDR3aa: CASSQDRDTGNTIYF
abundance: NA; d_gene: NA; v_gene: TRBV5-1; len: 15; j_gene: TRBJ2-1; CDR3nt: TGCGCCAGCAGCTACCTGGGAGACTCCTACAATGAGCAGTTCTTC; CDR3aa: CASSYLGDSYNEQFF
abundance: NA; d_gene: TRBD2; v_gene: TRBV20-1; len: 15; j_gene: TRBJ2-3; CDR3nt: TGCAGTGCTAGTCGGGCGCTCATAGCGGGGTTTACGCAGTATTTT; CDR3aa: CSASRALIAGFTQYF
abundance: NA; d_gene: NA; v_gene: TRBV3-1/TRBV3-2; len: 12; j_gene: TRBJ2-5; CDR3nt: TGTGCCAGCAGCCCGCTAGACGGGGACCAGTACTTC; CDR3aa: CASSPLDGDQYF
abundance: NA; d_gene: TRBD1; v_gene: TRBV6-1; len: 15; j_gene: TRBJ2-1; CDR3nt: TGTGCCAGCAGTGAGAGGGCAGGGGGTTACAATGAGCAGTTCTTC; CDR3aa: CASSERAGGYNEQFF
abundance: NA; d_gene: NA; v_gene: TRBV19; len: 15; j_gene: TRBJ2-1; CDR3nt: TGTGCCAGTAGTATCTCCCCGGAGTCTTACAATGAGCAGTTCTTC; CDR3aa: CASSISPESYNEQFF
abundance: few; d_gene: NA; v_gene: TRBV6-2/TRBV6-3; len: 15; j_gene: TRBJ2-7; CDR3nt: TGTGCCAGCAGTCGACCTCGGGGATCGGGGTACGAGCAGTACTTC; CDR3aa: CASSRPRGSGYEQYF
abundance: NA; d_gene: TRBD2; v_gene: TRBV12-3/TRBV12-4; len: 13; j_gene: TRBJ2-1; CDR3nt: TGTGCCAGCAGCCGGACTAGCGAAAATGAGCAGTTCTTC; CDR3aa: CASSRTSENEQFF
abundance: NA; d_gene: NA; v_gene: TRBV20-1; len: 15; j_gene: TRBJ2-1; CDR3nt: TGCAGTGCTAGTGTTGCGGTAGGCCCCTACAATGAGCAGTTCTTC; CDR3aa: CSASVAVGPYNEQFF
abundance: NA; d_gene: NA; v_gene: TRBV7-3; len: 14; j_gene: TRBJ2-1; CDR3nt: TGTGCCAGCAGCTTAGGGCTAGCATTAGATGAGCAGTTCTTC; CDR3aa: CASSLGLALDEQFF
abundance: NA; d_gene: NA; v_gene: TRBV6-5; len: 13; j_gene: TRBJ1-6; CDR3nt: TGTGCCGCCTCACCGGGACACACGTTACCCCTCCACTTT; CDR3aa: CAASPGHTLPLHF
abundance: NA; d_gene: NA; v_gene: TRBV19; len: 17; j_gene: TRBJ2-6; CDR3nt: TGTGCCAGTAGTATTCCCAGACGGAGCTCTGGGGCCAACGTCCTGACTTTC; CDR3aa: CASSIPRRSSGANVLTF
abundance: NA; d_gene: NA; v_gene: TRBV27; len: 14; j_gene: TRBJ1-6; CDR3nt: TGTGCCAGCAGCCCTCGCCGGGGAAATTCACCCCTCCACTTT; CDR3aa: CASSPRRGNSPLHF
abundance: NA; d_gene: NA; v_gene: TRBV11-2; len: 17; j_gene: TRBJ2-6; CDR3nt: TGTGCCAGCAGCCTCGGGCGGGGGCTCTCTGGGGCCAACGTCCTGACTTTC; CDR3aa: CASSLGRGLSGANVLTF
abundance: NA; d_gene: NA; v_gene: TRBV27; len: 15; j_gene: TRBJ1-2; CDR3nt: TGTGCCAGCAGTCCTAGGGGCGGGGAAAACTATGGCTACACCTTC; CDR3aa: CASSPRGGENYGYTF
abundance: NA; d_gene: NA; v_gene: TRBV7-2; len: 14; j_gene: TRBJ2-7; CDR3nt: TGTGCCAGCAGCTTACGCCAGGTAACCCACGAGCAGTACTTC; CDR3aa: CASSLRQVTHEQYF
abundance: NA; d_gene: TRBD1; v_gene: TRBV9; len: 14; j_gene: TRBJ2-7; CDR3nt: TGTGCCAGCAGCCCCCGACAGGGGGCAAACGAGCAGTACTTC; CDR3aa: CASSPRQGANEQYF
abundance: NA; d_gene: NA; v_gene: TRBV6-5; len: 12; j_gene: TRBJ2-2; CDR3nt: TGTGCCAGCAGAGGGGCGAGCGGGGAGCTGTTTTTT; CDR3aa: CASRGASGELFF
abundance: NA; d_gene: TRBD1; v_gene: TRBV19; len: 19; j_gene: TRBJ1-2; CDR3nt: TGTGCCAGTAGTGCCAATAGTCCCCTCTGGGGACAGAGCCACTATGGCTACACCTTC; CDR3aa: CASSANSPLWGQSHYGYTF
abundance: NA; d_gene: TRBD1; v_gene: TRBV5-1; len: 14; j_gene: TRBJ2-7; CDR3nt: TGCGCCAGCAGCTTGTGGGACAGAGTGTACGAGCAGTACTTC; CDR3aa: CASSLWDRVYEQYF
abundance: NA; d_gene: TRBD1; v_gene: TRBV6-2/TRBV6-3; len: 15; j_gene: TRBJ1-2; CDR3nt: TGTGCCAGCAGTTACTGGGACAGGGGGCGCGATGGCCACACCTTC; CDR3aa: CASSYWDRGRDGHTF
abundance: NA; d_gene: TRBD2; v_gene: TRBV5-4; len: 17; j_gene: TRBJ2-3; CDR3nt: TGTGCCAGCAGCTTGGCTAGGGGCGGGGGGGCAGCAGATACGCAGTATTTT; CDR3aa: CASSLARGGGAADTQYF
abundance: NA; d_gene: NA; v_gene: TRBV7-8; len: 15; j_gene: TRBJ2-1; CDR3nt: TGTGCCAGCAGCTCTACTAGGAGACCGAACAATGAGCAGTTCTTC; CDR3aa: CASSSTRRPNNEQFF